This entry is about one T cell receptor beta chain. Its matching antigen is unknown. CD45RA+ naive and CD45RA-negative memory subsets were separated from CD4+ cells. These data originate in a study of shared clonotypes between healthy human individuals. Method: immunoSEQ multiplex PCR; TCRdb's copy keeps in-frame clones and lacks some. The profile shows over a million clones, around 76% of them singletons. Study-wide results and caveats: Relative to memory subsets, naive subsets generally showed larger estimated richness. Inspection by rarefaction showed sorted-subset sequencing to be incomplete despite large depth.

Specimen: memory CD4+ T cells sorted from blood. Noted subset: CD45RA-negative fraction. The source of this sequence is a man between 18 and 35 years old in good health.

The CDR3 spells CASSDHRGPLSEQYF. CDR3 in DNA: TGTGCCAGCAGCGACCACAGGGGCCCACTCTCGGAGCAGTACTTC. V is TRBV9 and J is TRBJ2-7; 7 nucleotides line up with TRBD1. The CDR3 consists of 15 residues. The V gene end was trimmed by 3 bases and the J gene end by 7 bases; junction bases not matched to a gene: 13. Per germline, CDR1 SGDLS and CDR2 YYNGEE. Drawing the rest from reference TRBV9 and TRBJ2-7, the complete variable domain is DSGVTQTPKHLITATGQRVTLRCSPRSGDLSVYWYQQSLDQGLQFLIQYYNGEERAKGNILERFSAQQFPDLHSELNLSSLELGDSALYFCASSDHRGPLSEQYFGPGTRLTVT.